These 5 T cell receptor beta chains share one sample of origin, sequenced in a study of vaccination and CD4 T cells after COVID-19. These receptors' antigens are unknown. As for treatment: approximately nine-day PBMC culture with coronavirus spike peptide pools or control peptides (ViraFEST assay). With the Oncomine TCR Beta short-read assay, DNA from cultured CD4+ T cells was sequenced. TCRdb recomputed calls from the PCR reads with MiXCR, one row per CDR3 protein. The sample holds more than 10,000 distinct CDR3 sequences, roughly 46% seen once. This material consisted of CD4+ T cells from blood, cultured in vitro, taken after SARS-CoV-2 vaccination. The receptors originated from a human donor who had recovered from COVID-19.

This clonotype was counted between two and nine times. J is TRBJ2-5 and V is TRBV20-1; 8 bases are shared with TRBD2. From germline, CDR1 is DFQATT and CDR2 SNEGSKA (reference sequence). Unmatched junction bases numbered 9, after V lost 0 bases and J lost 6 bases. The CDR3 sequence is 15 residues long. DNA of the CDR3: TGCAGTGCTAGAGATCCAGCGGGAGCGGGCCAGACCCAGTACTTC. Protein sequence: CSARDPAGAGQTQYF.

This clonotype showed up just a few times. The chain uses TRBV19 and TRBJ2-3, with D hard to call. V dropped 4 bases and J dropped 2 bases, with 10 bases sitting between them. This CDR3 region has 14 residues. CDR1 is LNHDA, CDR2 SQIVND, per germline (reference sequence). The CDR3 sequence: CASSTKTATDTQYF. The DNA of the CDR3 is TGTGCCAGTAGTACAAAGACTGCCACAGATACGCAGTATTTT.

This clonotype has a handful of counts. The rearrangement uses TRBV6-1 and TRBJ1-2; possibly TRBD1 for D (6 bases). Trimming stripped 2 bases from V and 8 bases from J, with 12 bases between. There are 13 residues in the CDR3. The germline gives CDR1 MNHNS, CDR2 SASEGT. CDR3 residues: CASSEKTGFGYTF. Written as DNA, the CDR3 is TGTGCCAGCAGTGAAAAGACAGGCTTCGGCTACACCTTC.

This clonotype showed up just a few times. J is TRBJ2-7 and V is TRBV2, with TRBD2 matching over 7 bases. V lost 7 bases, J lost 1 base, and 4 bases stayed unmatched. Germline V gene data show CDR1 as SNHLY and CDR2 as FYNNEI. The CDR3 has 13 amino acids. This CDR3 is CASNLAESYEQYF. The DNA of the CDR3 is TGTGCCAGCAACCTAGCGGAGTCCTACGAGCAGTACTTC.

The chain couples TRBV12-3 or TRBV12-4 to TRBJ2-2, with 12 nucleotides matching TRBD2. This CDR3 region has 16 residues. V shed 6 bases and J 5 bases; nucleotides not matched to a gene: 7. CDR3 protein: CASRPSSGRVTGELFF. DNA for the CDR3: TGTGCCAGCAGACCCTCTAGCGGGAGGGTTACCGGGGAGCTGTTTTTT.